This T cell receptor (beta chain) derives from a study of regulatory T cells in long-lasting Graves disease. Both iRepertoire HTBI primers and Arm-PCR of CDR3 regions were used to build the TCR beta libraries. TCRdb reprocessed the multiplex PCR reads via MiXCR and lists one record per CDR3 protein. The sample lists some 250,000 distinct CDR3 sequences, under 20% occurring once. At least ten counts were recorded for this clonotype. The sample's time point: newly diagnosed GD, antithyroid drugs for less than 3 months. The TCR library was prepared using RNA isolated from PBMCs. The same specimen was also included in a second study, on T cells in Graves' hyperthyroidism and ophthalmopathy. As that study records: HTBI primers were used for first-round RT-PCR of the TCR CDR3. From stable hyperthyroidism, ophthalmopathy was separated by a 13 V-J model.

This clonotype was obtained from a woman aged 25-40 years with Graves disease. The starting material was peripheral blood mononuclear cells (PBMCs), obtained at new diagnosis, from a patient treated with antithyroid drugs.

The DNA for the CDR3 is TGTGCCAGCAGCTTAGGAGTTTCTGGGTTCGGGACAGATACGCAGTATTTT. Its protein is CASSLGVSGFGTDTQYF. The rearrangement uses TRBV11-2 and TRBJ2-3, with D unclear. V was clipped by 1 base and J by 3 bases, with 17 bases between them. Germline V gene lookup returns CDR1 SGHAT and CDR2 FQNNGV. The CDR3 runs to 17 residues.